The T cell receptor (beta chain) described here comes from a study of Graves' ophthalmopathy and Graves' hyperthyroidism. The PBMCs had their origin in 7.5 to 10 ml of fresh peripheral blood. The study's findings and limits: Most expanded clonotypes from thyroid (those above 0.001 frequency) were also found in blood. Using a 13-signature model, the authors split ophthalmopathy from stable hyperthyroidism, with 85% to 90% sensitivity and 81.08% specificity.

RNA transcripts yielded amplified TCR beta CDR3 regions. The library came from an HTBI-primed first-round RT-PCR and a second-round multiplex PCR. One entry per CDR3 protein, called by TCRdb with MiXCR from the multiplex PCR reads. The table includes 740,000 or so distinct CDR3 sequences, approximately 40% detected once. As regards this clonotype: Its antigen is undetermined.

This TCR came from an adult man with Graves' ophthalmopathy. Material for sequencing was peripheral blood.

The CDR3 sequence: CASSSTGADGYGYTF. The CDR3, as DNA: TGTGCCAGCAGCTCGACAGGCGCCGACGGTTATGGCTACACCTTC. The chain couples TRBV25-1 to TRBJ1-2, with D possibly TRBD1 on 6 matching bases. Trimming removed 6 bases from V and 5 bases from J, with 19 bases in between. CDR1 is MGHDK and CDR2 is SYGVNS in the germline V gene. This CDR3 region has 15 residues.